Shown below are 13 T cell receptor beta chains from a single sample sequenced in a study of Graves' ophthalmopathy and Graves' hyperthyroidism. RNA transcripts yielded amplified TCR beta CDR3 regions. A first-round RT-PCR used HTBI primers, followed by a second-round multiplex PCR. TCRdb processed the multiplex PCR reads anew with MiXCR; each CDR3 protein has one entry. The profile shows 300,000 to 500,000 distinct CDR3 sequences, approximately 15% of them singletons. Source material: peripheral blood. The receptors were gathered from a young woman with stable Graves' hyperthyroidism.

In this sample, this clonotype turned up many times. The gene calls are TRBV11-2 and TRBJ2-6, with a weak D call TRBD1 (6 bases). The V and J ends lost 5 bases and 3 bases respectively, with 14 bases between them. Germline V CDR1 and CDR2: SGHAT, FQNNGV. The CDR3 is made up of 16 amino acids. CDR3 coding DNA: TGTGCCAGCAGCCCAGGGGATGGGGTTGGGGCCAACGTCCTGACTTTC. Its protein is CASSPGDGVGANVLTF.

This clonotype showed up many times. J is TRBJ1-1 and V is TRBV3-1; D ambiguous. The germline V gene encodes CDR1 LGHDT and CDR2 YNNKEL (reference sequence). The CDR3 has 14 residues. V gave up 0 bases and J gave up 1 base, with 6 bases separating them. This CDR3 reads CASSQEVANTEAFF. The CDR3 DNA follows: TGTGCCAGCAGCCAAGAAGTGGCGAACACTGAAGCTTTCTTT.

The rearrangement joins TRBV7-6 to TRBJ2-2; unclear D gene. CDR3 length: 16 residues. Germline V gives CDR1 SGHVS, CDR2 FNYEAQ. V was pared by 0 bases and J by 2 bases, with 10 bases between. The CDR3 region has the DNA TGTGCCAGCAGCTTAGCACAGTCAACTAACACCGGGGAGCTGTTTTTT. It encodes CASSLAQSTNTGELFF.

In its sample, this clonotype was seen a few times. This chain links TRBV9 with TRBJ1-1; the match to TRBD1 covers 8 bases. The germline V gene has CDR1 SGDLS and CDR2 YYNGEE. CDR3 size: 16 residues. V lost 2 bases and J lost 0; bases outside the gene matches: 6. CDR3 coding DNA: TGTGCCAGCAGCGTTCGGGGACAGGACATGAACACTGAAGCTTTCTTT. It translates to CASSVRGQDMNTEAFF. The full variable domain, rest sourced from reference TRBV9 and TRBJ1-1, is DSGVTQTPKHLITATGQRVTLRCSPRSGDLSVYWYQQSLDQGLQFLIQYYNGEERAKGNILERFSAQQFPDLHSELNLSSLELGDSALYFCASSVRGQDMNTEAFFGQGTRLTVV.

This clonotype was observed at least ten times. V is TRBV4-2 and J is TRBJ2-7; D may match TRBD1 or TRBD2 (5 bases each). From germline, CDR1 is LGHNA and CDR2 YNFKEQ. The CDR3 is 17 amino acids. Trimming cost V 1 base and J 2 bases, with 18 bases left between them. The CDR3 region is CASSQGGARRGPYEQYF. Written as DNA, the CDR3 is TGTGCCAGCAGCCAAGGAGGGGCCAGGCGCGGACCCTACGAGCAGTACTTC.

This clonotype was detected only a few times. The chain is built from TRBV2 and TRBJ1-5, with D possibly being TRBD1 (6 bases). Germline V gives CDR1 SNHLY, CDR2 FYNNEI. Between the trimmed V and J ends, which lost 4 bases and 0 bases, there was a span of 10 bases. The CDR3 runs 15 residues. This CDR3 reads CASSGWGASNQPQHF. The CDR3 coding sequence is TGTGCCAGCAGTGGATGGGGGGCTAGCAATCAGCCCCAGCATTTT.

This clonotype was seen repeatedly, ten times or more. This chain links TRBV11-2 with TRBJ2-2, with 7 bases aligning to TRBD2. CDR3 length: 15 residues. Germline values: CDR1 SGHAT, CDR2 FQNNGV. V lost 5 bases, J lost 4 bases, and 7 bases stayed unmatched. CDR3 sequence reads: CASSTQVAGTGELFF. CDR3 nucleotides: TGTGCCAGCAGCACACAGGTAGCGGGCACCGGGGAGCTGTTTTTT.

This clonotype was picked up many times. The chain couples TRBV7-9 to TRBJ2-3; D possibly corresponds to TRBD2 (6 bases). Per germline, CDR1 SEHNR and CDR2 FQNEAQ (reference sequence). Trimming took off 1 base at V and 4 bases at J, with 9 bases between the two ends. The CDR3 covers 14 residues. CDR3 DNA: TGTGCCAGCAGCTTAGAGACTAGAGCAGATACGCAGTATTTT. Translation gives CASSLETRADTQYF.

The rearrangement uses TRBV20-1 and TRBJ1-1, with D possibly matching TRBD1 (5 bases). V was pared by 8 bases and J by 1 base, with 14 bases between. CDR1 and CDR2 (germline): DFQATT, SNEGSKA (reference sequence). The length of the CDR3 is 13 residues. This CDR3 reads CSTKAGSNTEAFF. DNA for the CDR3: TGCAGTACGAAGGCAGGGTCGAACACTGAAGCTTTCTTT.

This clonotype was recorded many times. This rearrangement joins TRBV27 to TRBJ1-2, with D perhaps matching TRBD1 (5 bases). V was shortened by 8 bases and J by 0 bases, with 19 bases between the two germline ends. Germline-derived CDR1 and CDR2 are MNHEY and SMNVEV (reference sequence). The CDR3 spans 16 residues. CDR3 loop: CASLREGPPTNYGYTF. The CDR3 DNA follows: TGTGCCAGCTTGAGGGAGGGACCCCCCACTAACTATGGCTACACCTTC.

This clonotype has only a few counts. This chain uses TRBV9 with TRBJ1-6; a possible D gene is TRBD1 (5 bases). Trimming pared 4 bases from V and 13 bases from J, leaving 15 bases between. Germline V lookup: CDR1 SGDLS, CDR2 YYNGEE. This CDR3 has 13 amino acids. CDR3 bases: TGTGCCAGCAGCCGCGGGACGACCGGGCCCCTCCACTTT. Protein product: CASSRGTTGPLHF.

This clonotype was detected ten times or more. CDR3 region: CSVPRLSYEQYF. For the CDR3, the DNA is TGCAGTGTCCCGAGGCTCTCCTACGAGCAGTACTTC. This chain links TRBV20-1 with TRBJ2-7; D not certain. This CDR3 spans 12 amino acids. V was cut by 7 bases and J by 0 bases, with 10 bases left in between. The V gene's germline CDR1 is DFQATT and CDR2 SNEGSKA (reference sequence).

This clonotype was seen ten or more times. The chain employs TRBV12-3 or TRBV12-4 and TRBJ1-1; no firm D call. CDR3 length equals 13 residues. V lost 0 bases and J lost 6, with 8 bases in between. CDR3 sequence reads: CASSLAWQSEAFF. The CDR3 DNA follows: TGTGCCAGCAGTTTAGCTTGGCAGTCTGAAGCTTTCTTT.